Listed below are T cell receptor beta chains from one sample, sequenced in a study of blood T cell repertoires in COVID-19. Some clones are missing from TCRdb's copy, which holds only in-frame ones; the method was immunoSEQ multiplex PCR. The sample has about 200,000 clones; 70% to 85% are singletons. The sequenced sample consisted of peripheral blood. Receptors were obtained from a human donor in a cohort sampled during active COVID-19. The CDR3 runs from the conserved cysteine through the conserved F or W. Each record gives: V gene, J gene, clone size, D gene, CDR3 length, CDR3 DNA, CDR3 protein. A D gene is named only where the DNA matches it firmly. Clone size, where shown, is once, few, many, or a class for clones that have expanded.

v_call: TRBV2; j_call: TRBJ2-3; clone_size: NA; d_call: TRBD2; cdr3_length: 16; cdr3_nt: TGTGCCAGCAGTTCCAAGCGGGAGCCTCTCACAGATACGCAGTATTTT; cdr3_aa: CASSSKREPLTDTQYF
v_call: TRBV6-1; j_call: TRBJ1-3; clone_size: NA; d_call: NA; cdr3_length: 16; cdr3_nt: TGTGCCAGCAGTGTTCGTGGAGGGATCTCTGGAAACACCATATATTTT; cdr3_aa: CASSVRGGISGNTIYF
v_call: TRBV18; j_call: TRBJ2-5; clone_size: NA; d_call: TRBD2; cdr3_length: 14; cdr3_nt: TGTGCCAGCTCACCACAGCGGGGTGAGGAGACCCAGTACTTC; cdr3_aa: CASSPQRGEETQYF
v_call: TRBV11-2; j_call: TRBJ1-1; clone_size: NA; d_call: TRBD1; cdr3_length: 16; cdr3_nt: TGTGCCAGCAGTACATCTCGGACAGGGTTTGACACTGAAGCTTTCTTT; cdr3_aa: CASSTSRTGFDTEAFF
v_call: TRBV6-5; j_call: TRBJ1-1; clone_size: once; d_call: TRBD1; cdr3_length: 14; cdr3_nt: TGTGCCAGCAGCTCGGACAGGGCGGACACTGAAGCTTTCTTT; cdr3_aa: CASSSDRADTEAFF
v_call: TRBV5-4; j_call: TRBJ1-1; clone_size: NA; d_call: NA; cdr3_length: 12; cdr3_nt: TGTGCCAGCAGCTCATCACAGGGCCAAGCTTTCTTT; cdr3_aa: CASSSSQGQAFF
v_call: TRBV7-8; j_call: TRBJ2-7; clone_size: NA; d_call: NA; cdr3_length: 14; cdr3_nt: TGTGCCAGCAGCTCCCTTATACAGTCCTACGAGCAGTACTTC; cdr3_aa: CASSSLIQSYEQYF
v_call: TRBV11-3; j_call: TRBJ1-3; clone_size: NA; d_call: NA; cdr3_length: 14; cdr3_nt: TGTGCCAGCAGCCCAAGTATAGCTGGAAACACCATATATTTT; cdr3_aa: CASSPSIAGNTIYF
v_call: TRBV25-1; j_call: TRBJ1-5; clone_size: NA; d_call: NA; cdr3_length: 12; cdr3_nt: TGTGCCAGCAGTTGGCGCAATCAGCCCCAGCATTTT; cdr3_aa: CASSWRNQPQHF
v_call: TRBV9; j_call: TRBJ2-2; clone_size: NA; d_call: TRBD2; cdr3_length: 18; cdr3_nt: TGTGCCAGCAGCCTAGCCTTAGCGGGAGAGTCGGGCACCGGGGAGCTGTTTTTT; cdr3_aa: CASSLALAGESGTGELFF
v_call: TRBV7-9; j_call: TRBJ1-2; clone_size: NA; d_call: NA; cdr3_length: 14; cdr3_nt: TGTGCCAGCAGCTTAATAGAGGGAGGGTATGGCTACACCTTC; cdr3_aa: CASSLIEGGYGYTF
v_call: TRBV5-1; j_call: TRBJ2-1; clone_size: NA; d_call: NA; cdr3_length: 13; cdr3_nt: TGCGCCAGCAGCTTGGCCGGCAAGTCGGGGCAGTTCTTC; cdr3_aa: CASSLAGKSGQFF
v_call: TRBV20-1; j_call: TRBJ1-1; clone_size: NA; d_call: TRBD1; cdr3_length: 15; cdr3_nt: TGCAGTGCTAGTCCCCTACAGGGGGCGGGCACTGAAGCTTTCTTT; cdr3_aa: CSASPLQGAGTEAFF
v_call: TRBV5-4; j_call: TRBJ2-1; clone_size: once; d_call: TRBD2; cdr3_length: 15; cdr3_nt: TGTGCCAGCAGCTTGGGTAGCGGGAGGGCCGATGAGCAGTTCTTC; cdr3_aa: CASSLGSGRADEQFF
v_call: TRBV7-9; j_call: TRBJ1-2; clone_size: NA; d_call: TRBD1; cdr3_length: 15; cdr3_nt: TGTGCCAGCAGCGCGGACAGGGGGCGACACTATGGCTACACCTTC; cdr3_aa: CASSADRGRHYGYTF
v_call: TRBV27; j_call: TRBJ2-7; clone_size: NA; d_call: TRBD1; cdr3_length: 12; cdr3_nt: TGTGCCAGCAGGAAGACAGGGAACGAGCAGTACTTC; cdr3_aa: CASRKTGNEQYF
v_call: TRBV28; j_call: TRBJ2-4; clone_size: NA; d_call: TRBD1; cdr3_length: 15; cdr3_nt: TGTGCCAGCAGTGAATTACAGGGGGCCAAAAACATTCAGTACTTC; cdr3_aa: CASSELQGAKNIQYF
v_call: TRBV5-5; j_call: TRBJ2-3; clone_size: NA; d_call: NA; cdr3_length: 16; cdr3_nt: TGTGCCAGCAGCTCAGGACAGTTTTCAGGCACAGATACGCAGTATTTT; cdr3_aa: CASSSGQFSGTDTQYF
v_call: TRBV2; j_call: TRBJ1-5; clone_size: NA; d_call: NA; cdr3_length: 15; cdr3_nt: TGTGCCAGCAGGGAACGAGACAGCTCTGGTCAGCCCCAGCATTTT; cdr3_aa: CASRERDSSGQPQHF
v_call: TRBV21-1; j_call: TRBJ1-4; clone_size: NA; d_call: NA; cdr3_length: 13; cdr3_nt: TGTGCCAGCCTTTCTAGGGGGAATGAAAAACTGTTTTTT; cdr3_aa: CASLSRGNEKLFF
v_call: TRBV18; j_call: TRBJ2-3; clone_size: NA; d_call: NA; cdr3_length: 14; cdr3_nt: TGTGCCAGCTCACCCGGAGGGCCCGGAGATACGCAGTATTTT; cdr3_aa: CASSPGGPGDTQYF
v_call: TRBV10-1; j_call: TRBJ1-1; clone_size: few; d_call: NA; cdr3_length: 11; cdr3_nt: TGCGCCAGCAGTGATAGCTCTGAAGCTTTCTTT; cdr3_aa: CASSDSSEAFF
v_call: TRBV7-9; j_call: TRBJ1-2; clone_size: NA; d_call: TRBD1; cdr3_length: 15; cdr3_nt: TGTGCCAGCAGCACGGCACAGGGGGCAGAGGGTGGCTACACCTTC; cdr3_aa: CASSTAQGAEGGYTF
v_call: TRBV10-3; j_call: TRBJ2-7; clone_size: NA; d_call: TRBD1; cdr3_length: 12; cdr3_nt: TGTGCCGCCTCCGGGACAGGGACCGAGCAGTACTTC; cdr3_aa: CAASGTGTEQYF
v_call: TRBV5-1; j_call: TRBJ2-1; clone_size: many; d_call: TRBD2; cdr3_length: 18; cdr3_nt: TGCGCCAGCAGCGTTGGATTGGGTAGCGGGAGGTCCTACAATGAGCAGTTCTTC; cdr3_aa: CASSVGLGSGRSYNEQFF
v_call: TRBV6-5; j_call: TRBJ1-6; clone_size: NA; d_call: NA; cdr3_length: 14; cdr3_nt: TGTGCCAGCAGTCAATTTATGGGAGATTCACCCCTCCACTTT; cdr3_aa: CASSQFMGDSPLHF
v_call: TRBV7-2; j_call: TRBJ2-7; clone_size: few; d_call: TRBD1; cdr3_length: 14; cdr3_nt: TGTGCCAGCAGCTGGGGACAGGCGAACTACGAGCAGTACTTC; cdr3_aa: CASSWGQANYEQYF
v_call: TRBV3-1/TRBV3-2; j_call: TRBJ1-3; clone_size: NA; d_call: NA; cdr3_length: 18; cdr3_nt: TGTGCCAGCAGCCAATTGTTCGGAGGGGGGGCGAAAGGAAACACCATATATTTT; cdr3_aa: CASSQLFGGGAKGNTIYF
v_call: TRBV7-2; j_call: TRBJ1-4; clone_size: NA; d_call: TRBD1; cdr3_length: 14; cdr3_nt: TGTGCCAGCAGCTATCGGACACAGGGGGAGAAACTGTTTTTT; cdr3_aa: CASSYRTQGEKLFF
v_call: TRBV18; j_call: TRBJ1-2; clone_size: NA; d_call: NA; cdr3_length: 13; cdr3_nt: TGTGCCAGCTCCGTTGACAGTCTGGGCGGCTACACCTTC; cdr3_aa: CASSVDSLGGYTF
v_call: TRBV2; j_call: TRBJ2-7; clone_size: once; d_call: NA; cdr3_length: 11; cdr3_nt: TGTGCCAGCAGTGATCCCGACGAGCAGTACTTC; cdr3_aa: CASSDPDEQYF
v_call: TRBV4-1; j_call: TRBJ2-7; clone_size: NA; d_call: TRBD1; cdr3_length: 17; cdr3_nt: TGCGCCAGCAGCCAAGCTCAGTACACAGGGGGAGGCTACGAGCAGTACTTC; cdr3_aa: CASSQAQYTGGGYEQYF
v_call: TRBV5-6; j_call: TRBJ2-2; clone_size: NA; d_call: TRBD2; cdr3_length: 16; cdr3_nt: TGTGCCAGCAGCTTGGGGCTAGCGGGAGAAACCGGGGAGCTGTTTTTT; cdr3_aa: CASSLGLAGETGELFF
v_call: TRBV7-9; j_call: TRBJ2-7; clone_size: NA; d_call: TRBD2; cdr3_length: 18; cdr3_nt: TGTGCCAGCAGCTCTAACTCCGGGACTAGCGGGAGCTCCTACGAGCAGTACTTC; cdr3_aa: CASSSNSGTSGSSYEQYF
v_call: TRBV28; j_call: TRBJ2-7; clone_size: NA; d_call: NA; cdr3_length: 15; cdr3_nt: TGTGCCAGCAGCAGCCCTAGCGCCCCATTCTACGAGCAGTACTTC; cdr3_aa: CASSSPSAPFYEQYF
v_call: TRBV28; j_call: TRBJ1-2; clone_size: few; d_call: TRBD1; cdr3_length: 14; cdr3_nt: TGTGCCAGCAGAAGGACAGGAGAAAACTATGGCTACACCTTC; cdr3_aa: CASRRTGENYGYTF
v_call: TRBV5-1; j_call: TRBJ2-2; clone_size: NA; d_call: NA; cdr3_length: 16; cdr3_nt: TGCGCCAGCAGCTTGGCGTTCGACAGGAACACCGGGGAGCTGTTTTTT; cdr3_aa: CASSLAFDRNTGELFF
v_call: TRBV20-1; j_call: TRBJ2-1; clone_size: NA; d_call: NA; cdr3_length: 12; cdr3_nt: TGCAGTGCTAGTGGCAGGGGCGATGAGCAGTTCTTC; cdr3_aa: CSASGRGDEQFF
v_call: TRBV19; j_call: TRBJ2-5; clone_size: NA; d_call: NA; cdr3_length: 14; cdr3_nt: TGTGCCAGTAGTATAGGTGGCGAGGAAGAGACCCAGTACTTC; cdr3_aa: CASSIGGEEETQYF